This TCR beta chain was retrieved from a study of T cell responses to AZD1222 COVID-19 vaccine. Overall study findings and caveats: Among vaccine-associated CD4 TCRs, coverage spanned spike, with dominance at 160-218 and 743-854. Close to half of spike-specific TCRs reportedly recognize unmutated variant regions.

This CDR3 contains 13 residues. Trimming left V 3 bases short and J 10 bases short, with 11 bases between. The germline gives CDR1 SGDLS, CDR2 YYNGEE. Turning to this clone: Its specificity is not known.

The method was immunoSEQ multiplex PCR; TCRdb's version includes in-frame clones alone and lacks a portion of them. The sample consists of 90,000 or so clones, 80% to 90% of them appearing once. The gene calls are TRBV9 and TRBJ1-6, with D possibly being TRBD1 (5 bases). Sequences were derived from peripheral blood, sampled on day 0 of AZD1222 vaccination. The clonotype comes from an adult in good health. DNA of the CDR3: TGTGCCAGCAGCGACTCAGGGTACTCACCCCTCCACTTT. Translation gives CASSDSGYSPLHF.